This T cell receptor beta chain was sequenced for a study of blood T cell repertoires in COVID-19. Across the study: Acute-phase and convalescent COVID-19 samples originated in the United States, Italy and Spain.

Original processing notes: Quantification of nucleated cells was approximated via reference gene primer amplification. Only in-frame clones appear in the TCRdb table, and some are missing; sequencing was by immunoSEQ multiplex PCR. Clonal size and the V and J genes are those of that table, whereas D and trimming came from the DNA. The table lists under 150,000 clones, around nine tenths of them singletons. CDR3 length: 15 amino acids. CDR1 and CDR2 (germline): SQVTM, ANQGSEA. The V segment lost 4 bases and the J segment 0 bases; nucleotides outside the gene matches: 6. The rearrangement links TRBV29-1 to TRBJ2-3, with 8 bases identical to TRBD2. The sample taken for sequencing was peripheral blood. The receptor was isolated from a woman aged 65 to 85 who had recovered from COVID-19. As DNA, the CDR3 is TGCAGCGTTGGGGTTAGCGGGGCTAGCACAGATACGCAGTATTTT. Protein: CSVGVSGASTDTQYF.